This is a list of T cell receptor beta chains from one sample in a study of post-analysis software for immune sequencing data. One entry per CDR3 protein results from TCRdb running MiXCR on the PCR reads. The table records around 710,000 distinct CDR3 sequences, around 42% of them present only once. Sample: blood. These receptors were taken from a girl aged 5-17 years with multiple sclerosis. Both conserved end residues are part of each CDR3. The order of the fields is clone size, J gene, V gene, D gene, CDR3 length, CDR3 DNA, CDR3 protein. D genes are given only for firm matches. Size is stated for part of the rows, as once, few or many counts, or as a class when the clone is expanded.

clone_size: .; j_call: TRBJ2-3; v_call: TRBV27; d_call: .; cdr3_length: 15; cdr3_nt: TGTGCCAGCAGACAAGAGGTTTTTAGTACAGATACGCAGTATTTT; cdr3_aa: CASRQEVFSTDTQYF
clone_size: once; j_call: TRBJ2-1; v_call: TRBV27; d_call: TRBD2; cdr3_length: 15; cdr3_nt: TGTGCCAGCAGTTTGGCACTAGCGGGAGGTCGGGAGCAGTTCTTC; cdr3_aa: CASSLALAGGREQFF
clone_size: .; j_call: TRBJ2-7; v_call: TRBV2; d_call: .; cdr3_length: 12; cdr3_nt: TGTGCCAGCAGGCTCGACTCTTACGAGCAGTACTTC; cdr3_aa: CASRLDSYEQYF
clone_size: .; j_call: TRBJ1-6; v_call: TRBV27; d_call: TRBD1; cdr3_length: 15; cdr3_nt: TGTGCCAGCAGTCCCGTTGGACAGGGAAATTCACCCCTCCACTTT; cdr3_aa: CASSPVGQGNSPLHF
clone_size: .; j_call: TRBJ2-3; v_call: TRBV7-8; d_call: .; cdr3_length: 15; cdr3_nt: TGTGCCAGTAAACCGGACGTATCTAGCACAGATACGCAGTATTTT; cdr3_aa: CASKPDVSSTDTQYF
clone_size: .; j_call: TRBJ2-7; v_call: TRBV5-1; d_call: .; cdr3_length: 15; cdr3_nt: TGCGCCAGCAGCTTGGAGGGACCTCTCCCCTACGAGCAGTACTTC; cdr3_aa: CASSLEGPLPYEQYF
clone_size: .; j_call: TRBJ2-1; v_call: TRBV29-1; d_call: TRBD1; cdr3_length: 15; cdr3_nt: TGCAGCGTTGAAGGCACAGGGGTTTCCTACAATGAGCAGTTCTTC; cdr3_aa: CSVEGTGVSYNEQFF
clone_size: .; j_call: TRBJ2-3; v_call: TRBV6-6; d_call: TRBD1; cdr3_length: 13; cdr3_nt: TGTGCCAGCACCGACAGGGGGCCCGATACGCAGTATTTT; cdr3_aa: CASTDRGPDTQYF
clone_size: .; j_call: TRBJ1-2; v_call: TRBV4-3; d_call: .; cdr3_length: 13; cdr3_nt: TGCGCCAGCAGCCAAGAAGAGGGAGTAGGCTACACCTTC; cdr3_aa: CASSQEEGVGYTF
clone_size: .; j_call: TRBJ2-5; v_call: TRBV7-9; d_call: .; cdr3_length: 18; cdr3_nt: TGTGCCAGCAGCGTAGGAGCCTCGGACCCCAAGATCCAAGAGACCCAGTACTTC; cdr3_aa: CASSVGASDPKIQETQYF
clone_size: once; j_call: TRBJ2-1; v_call: TRBV29-1; d_call: .; cdr3_length: 15; cdr3_nt: TGCAGCGTTGAAGATTTATCGGGAGTATACAATGAGCAGTTCTTC; cdr3_aa: CSVEDLSGVYNEQFF
clone_size: .; j_call: TRBJ2-4; v_call: TRBV29-1; d_call: .; cdr3_length: 11; cdr3_nt: TGCAGCGTTTTATCCAAAAACATTCAGTACTTC; cdr3_aa: CSVLSKNIQYF
clone_size: .; j_call: TRBJ2-7; v_call: TRBV5-1; d_call: TRBD1; cdr3_length: 15; cdr3_nt: TGCGCCAGCAGCTCCCCGGGACAGGGCTACTACGAGCAGTACTTC; cdr3_aa: CASSSPGQGYYEQYF
clone_size: .; j_call: TRBJ1-6; v_call: TRBV20-1; d_call: TRBD1; cdr3_length: 13; cdr3_nt: TGCAGTGCCTCGGGACAGGGCTACTCACCCCTCCACTTT; cdr3_aa: CSASGQGYSPLHF
clone_size: .; j_call: TRBJ2-3; v_call: TRBV27; d_call: TRBD1; cdr3_length: 14; cdr3_nt: TGTGCCAGCAGTCCCCTCGACAGGGCAGATACGCAGTATTTT; cdr3_aa: CASSPLDRADTQYF
clone_size: .; j_call: TRBJ2-1; v_call: TRBV4-1; d_call: .; cdr3_length: 13; cdr3_nt: TGCGCCAGCAGCCAAGGCGCGGTCGACGAGCAGTTCTTC; cdr3_aa: CASSQGAVDEQFF
clone_size: few; j_call: TRBJ1-2; v_call: TRBV15; d_call: .; cdr3_length: 16; cdr3_nt: TGTGCCACCAGCAGAGATTTGAGTGGGACTAACTATGGCTACACCTTC; cdr3_aa: CATSRDLSGTNYGYTF
clone_size: many; j_call: TRBJ2-1; v_call: TRBV6-4; d_call: .; cdr3_length: 15; cdr3_nt: TGTGCCAGCAGTGACTCAGCCAGCGGTGTAAATGAGCAGTTCTTC; cdr3_aa: CASSDSASGVNEQFF
clone_size: .; j_call: TRBJ1-5; v_call: TRBV9; d_call: TRBD1; cdr3_length: 15; cdr3_nt: TGTGCCAGCAGCCCCGAGGGGGCGGTCAATCAGCCCCAGCATTTT; cdr3_aa: CASSPEGAVNQPQHF
clone_size: few; j_call: TRBJ2-1; v_call: TRBV13; d_call: TRBD2; cdr3_length: 19; cdr3_nt: TGTGCCAGCAGCTTATTTGCGTTGGGGGGGCTAGCGGGAGTAAATGAGCAGTTCTTC; cdr3_aa: CASSLFALGGLAGVNEQFF
clone_size: few; j_call: TRBJ1-1; v_call: TRBV9; d_call: .; cdr3_length: 14; cdr3_nt: TGTGCCAGCAGCAAACAGAGCCGGAACACTGAAGCTTTCTTT; cdr3_aa: CASSKQSRNTEAFF
clone_size: .; j_call: TRBJ2-1; v_call: TRBV10-3; d_call: TRBD2; cdr3_length: 16; cdr3_nt: TGTGCCATCAGTGAGTCGAAAGTGCTAGCGGGAGATGAGCAGTTCTTC; cdr3_aa: CAISESKVLAGDEQFF
clone_size: .; j_call: TRBJ2-3; v_call: TRBV20-1; d_call: .; cdr3_length: 12; cdr3_nt: TGCAGGGCTGGAGTTACGACAGATACGCAGTATTTT; cdr3_aa: CRAGVTTDTQYF
clone_size: .; j_call: TRBJ2-5; v_call: TRBV7-7; d_call: TRBD1; cdr3_length: 15; cdr3_nt: TGTGCTAGCAGCCCGTCGGGACAGGGTTACAATGAGCAGTACTTC; cdr3_aa: CASSPSGQGYNEQYF
clone_size: .; j_call: TRBJ2-3; v_call: TRBV29-1; d_call: TRBD2; cdr3_length: 12; cdr3_nt: TGCAGCGTTCGGGAGGGGGAAGGTACGCAGTATTTT; cdr3_aa: CSVREGEGTQYF
clone_size: .; j_call: TRBJ2-7; v_call: TRBV20-1; d_call: TRBD1; cdr3_length: 17; cdr3_nt: TGCAGTGCTAGACAACCTGGGACAGTAAAAATAGGGTACGAGCAGTACTTC; cdr3_aa: CSARQPGTVKIGYEQYF
clone_size: .; j_call: TRBJ2-7; v_call: TRBV20-1; d_call: TRBD2; cdr3_length: 13; cdr3_nt: TGCAGTGCCCGGCGGGAGGGACTTTACGAGCAGTACTTC; cdr3_aa: CSARREGLYEQYF
clone_size: once; j_call: TRBJ1-1; v_call: TRBV12-3/TRBV12-4; d_call: TRBD1; cdr3_length: 13; cdr3_nt: TGTGCCAGCAGTGCCGGGACAGTTACTGAAGCTTTCTTT; cdr3_aa: CASSAGTVTEAFF
clone_size: few; j_call: TRBJ1-4; v_call: TRBV25-1; d_call: TRBD1; cdr3_length: 16; cdr3_nt: TGCGCCAGCAGTGAATTCGGGGGGACAGGAGGTGAAAAACTGTTTTTT; cdr3_aa: CASSEFGGTGGEKLFF
clone_size: .; j_call: TRBJ2-1; v_call: TRBV12-3/TRBV12-4; d_call: .; cdr3_length: 12; cdr3_nt: TGTGCCAGCAGTTTACCCAGCCCTGAGCAGTTCTTC; cdr3_aa: CASSLPSPEQFF
clone_size: .; j_call: TRBJ2-3; v_call: TRBV10-3; d_call: TRBD2; cdr3_length: 17; cdr3_nt: TGTGCCATCAGTGAGTCCCGACTAGCAGAAAGCACAGATACGCAGTATTTT; cdr3_aa: CAISESRLAESTDTQYF
clone_size: .; j_call: TRBJ2-7; v_call: TRBV14; d_call: .; cdr3_length: 15; cdr3_nt: TGTGCCAGCAGCCAGCGGAGGGGTGGAAAAAACGAGCAGTACTTC; cdr3_aa: CASSQRRGGKNEQYF
clone_size: few; j_call: TRBJ2-7; v_call: TRBV12-3/TRBV12-4; d_call: .; cdr3_length: 13; cdr3_nt: TGTGCCAGCAGTCGCGACAGTTCTTCGAGGCAGTACTTC; cdr3_aa: CASSRDSSSRQYF
clone_size: few; j_call: TRBJ2-1; v_call: TRBV12-3/TRBV12-4; d_call: TRBD1; cdr3_length: 15; cdr3_nt: TGTGCCAGCAGATTAGGCAACAGGGGGTCGAATGAGCAGTTCTTC; cdr3_aa: CASRLGNRGSNEQFF
clone_size: .; j_call: TRBJ1-2; v_call: TRBV7-9; d_call: .; cdr3_length: 14; cdr3_nt: TGTGCCAGCAGCTTAGCGCCCCCAAGCTATGGCTACACCTTC; cdr3_aa: CASSLAPPSYGYTF
clone_size: .; j_call: TRBJ2-1; v_call: TRBV5-1; d_call: .; cdr3_length: 14; cdr3_nt: TGCGCCAGCAGCTTGGCCCCAGGGGCGGGTGAGCAGTTCTTC; cdr3_aa: CASSLAPGAGEQFF
clone_size: .; j_call: TRBJ2-7; v_call: TRBV7-2; d_call: TRBD2; cdr3_length: 16; cdr3_nt: TGTGCCAGCAGCTTTTTTATTTCCAGCGGGGCTTACGAGCAGTACTTC; cdr3_aa: CASSFFISSGAYEQYF
clone_size: few; j_call: TRBJ2-5; v_call: TRBV20-1; d_call: TRBD2; cdr3_length: 15; cdr3_nt: TGCAGTGCTAGCGGGGGGAGAATACTCCAAGAGACCCAGTACTTC; cdr3_aa: CSASGGRILQETQYF
clone_size: .; j_call: TRBJ2-3; v_call: TRBV6-1; d_call: TRBD2; cdr3_length: 15; cdr3_nt: TGTGCCAGCAGCCGACTAGCGAATACAGAGTCTACGCAGTATTTT; cdr3_aa: CASSRLANTESTQYF
clone_size: .; j_call: TRBJ1-6; v_call: TRBV4-1; d_call: .; cdr3_length: 15; cdr3_nt: TGCGCCAGCAGCCCGATGGGGGAAGGTAATTCACCCCTCCACTTT; cdr3_aa: CASSPMGEGNSPLHF
clone_size: .; j_call: TRBJ1-6; v_call: TRBV20-1; d_call: .; cdr3_length: 13; cdr3_nt: TGCAGTGCTAGAGTGGATAATAATTCACCCCTCCACTTT; cdr3_aa: CSARVDNNSPLHF
clone_size: .; j_call: TRBJ2-7; v_call: TRBV13; d_call: .; cdr3_length: 14; cdr3_nt: TGTGCCAGCAGCCGGCAGAGCAATACCTACGAGCAGTACTTC; cdr3_aa: CASSRQSNTYEQYF
clone_size: .; j_call: TRBJ2-3; v_call: TRBV5-1; d_call: TRBD1; cdr3_length: 15; cdr3_nt: TGCGCCAGCAGTAAGGGACAGCTTGACACAGATACGCAGTATTTT; cdr3_aa: CASSKGQLDTDTQYF
clone_size: .; j_call: TRBJ2-7; v_call: TRBV20-1; d_call: .; cdr3_length: 15; cdr3_nt: TGCAGTGCTAGAGAGGCACATCCCGGCTCCTACGAGCAGTACTTC; cdr3_aa: CSAREAHPGSYEQYF
clone_size: .; j_call: TRBJ1-1; v_call: TRBV5-1; d_call: .; cdr3_length: 14; cdr3_nt: TGCGCCAGCAGCTTGGGCGGGCAGGACACTGAAGCTTTCTTT; cdr3_aa: CASSLGGQDTEAFF
clone_size: .; j_call: TRBJ2-1; v_call: TRBV6-5; d_call: .; cdr3_length: 15; cdr3_nt: TGTGCCAGCAAGTTCGGCGGTTCCAGGAGCAATGAGCAGTTCTTC; cdr3_aa: CASKFGGSRSNEQFF
clone_size: .; j_call: TRBJ2-2; v_call: TRBV7-2; d_call: .; cdr3_length: 15; cdr3_nt: TGTGCCAGCAGCTCCAGGGCGGGTAACACCGGGGAGCTGTTTTTT; cdr3_aa: CASSSRAGNTGELFF
clone_size: .; j_call: TRBJ2-3; v_call: TRBV10-3; d_call: .; cdr3_length: 13; cdr3_nt: TGTGCCATCAGTGGGGGGGCCGCAGATACGCAGTATTTT; cdr3_aa: CAISGGAADTQYF
clone_size: few; j_call: TRBJ2-7; v_call: TRBV7-9; d_call: TRBD1; cdr3_length: 14; cdr3_nt: TGTGCCAGCAGCTCGCTGGACAGGGTGGGCGAGCAGTACTTC; cdr3_aa: CASSSLDRVGEQYF
clone_size: .; j_call: TRBJ2-5; v_call: TRBV29-1; d_call: TRBD1; cdr3_length: 14; cdr3_nt: TGCAGCGTCCTGGGACAGATTAATAAAGAGACCCAGTACTTC; cdr3_aa: CSVLGQINKETQYF
clone_size: .; j_call: TRBJ2-7; v_call: TRBV29-1; d_call: .; cdr3_length: 13; cdr3_nt: TGCAGCGTTGAGGACAGACCCTCCTACGAGCAGTACTTC; cdr3_aa: CSVEDRPSYEQYF
clone_size: .; j_call: TRBJ2-5; v_call: TRBV14; d_call: TRBD2; cdr3_length: 13; cdr3_nt: TGTGCCAGCACGGGAGGAACGGAAGAGACCCAGTACTTC; cdr3_aa: CASTGGTEETQYF
clone_size: few; j_call: TRBJ1-2; v_call: TRBV7-9; d_call: .; cdr3_length: 13; cdr3_nt: TGTGCCAGCAGCTTGGGGACGAGCTATGGCTACACCTTC; cdr3_aa: CASSLGTSYGYTF
clone_size: .; j_call: TRBJ2-5; v_call: TRBV28; d_call: TRBD2; cdr3_length: 15; cdr3_nt: TGTGCCAGCAGTTCAGAGTGGGGGGGTGACGAGACCCAGTACTTC; cdr3_aa: CASSSEWGGDETQYF
clone_size: many; j_call: TRBJ2-4; v_call: TRBV7-2; d_call: TRBD2; cdr3_length: 13; cdr3_nt: TGTGCCAGCAGCTTGGGTAATAGCGGGGTGCAGTACTTC; cdr3_aa: CASSLGNSGVQYF
clone_size: .; j_call: TRBJ2-1; v_call: TRBV4-3; d_call: TRBD2; cdr3_length: 16; cdr3_nt: TGCACCAGCAGCCAATCTAGCGGGAGGGCCTTGAATGAGCAGTTCTTC; cdr3_aa: CTSSQSSGRALNEQFF
clone_size: .; j_call: TRBJ2-5; v_call: TRBV3-1; d_call: .; cdr3_length: 10; cdr3_nt: TGTGCCAGCGGAGATGAGACCCAGTACTTC; cdr3_aa: CASGDETQYF